The clone carrying this TCR beta chain was observed at least ten times. Its cognate antigen is unknown. The CDR3 loop spans 13 amino acids. V lost 5 bases and J lost 4, with 14 bases in between. From germline, CDR1 is DFQATT and CDR2 SNEGSKA (reference sequence). Using RNA transcripts as the source, TCR beta CDR3 regions were amplified. The HTBI primer set served for first-round RT-PCR of the TCR CDR3. Each CDR3 protein gets one entry after TCRdb re-called the multiplex PCR reads with MiXCR. There are a few hundred thousand distinct CDR3 sequences in the sample; 15% to 19% occur only once, and 25% to 35% lies in the top ten. The data stem from a study of T cells in Graves' hyperthyroidism and ophthalmopathy. Looking at the study overall: Peripheral blood was taken when the disease was first diagnosed, before any treatment began. Findings of the study overall: Ophthalmopathy and stable hyperthyroidism were separated by a 13 V-J model.

On the basis of clinical symptoms, serum thyroxine and TRAb, thyroid ultrasound and orbital computed tomography, diagnoses were made. This sequence joins TRBV20-1 and TRBJ1-2; D is ambiguous. The TCR originated in a woman aged 18-30 years with Graves' hyperthyroidism that later progressed to Graves' ophthalmopathy. Sequenced material: blood. The CDR3 nucleotides read TGCAGTGCTCCAATCCGGACGGGCTATGGCTACACCTTC. Protein sequence: CSAPIRTGYGYTF.